This T cell receptor (beta chain) is drawn from a study of graft-versus-host responses after intestinal transplantation (dated by TCRdb to the early 2020s). Study-wide context: The transplants that recipients received were multivisceral, liver-intestinal, or isolated intestinal. Alloreactive clones were identified by sequencing pre-transplant mixed lymphocyte reaction products and comparing them with unstimulated pre-transplant donor and recipient T cells. Anti-thymocyte globulin induction was given to all recipients, followed by maintenance tacrolimus and steroids for two to four years. Donor T cell macrochimerism was defined as a peak of at least 4% donor T cells among recipient peripheral blood mononuclear cells. Rather than going through the commercial service, samples from three later patients were sequenced in-house on an Illumina MiSeq and processed with MiXCR. The cohort enrolled about two dozen intestinal transplant recipients, one of whom was a retransplant, and a few patients without pretransplant specimens were excluded. After intestinal transplantation, graft-versus-host and host-versus-graft alloreactive T cell clones in the graft, circulation and bone marrow were tracked using bulk TCR-beta CDR3 sequencing. The research as a whole found: In patients with donor T cell macrochimerism, the allografts had high GvH to HvG T cell clonal ratios. Early after transplant, peak levels of circulating GvH clones were found to be associated with declines in HvG clones. The conclusions were limited by the relatively low number and heterogeneity of the intestinal transplant patients. GvH clones were found in recipient bone marrow, and some of the GvH clones appeared earlier in ileal mucosa or blood, which is consistent with an intestinal mucosal origin.

The sample's time point label, decoded: cells obtained before transplantation from donor or recipient. CD3+CD4+ and CD3+CD8+ populations were FACS-sorted from unstimulated pre-transplant donor and recipient cells taken from spleen or lymph nodes. About this clone itself: It has no known antigen specificity. It has no much larger one-base neighbor in the sample; base qualities were not kept.

Receptors were amplified or captured by the immunoSEQ multiplex PCR assay. For most patients, genomic DNA was isolated using the Qiagen DNeasy Blood and Tissue Kit and was shipped frozen to Adaptive Biotechnologies for TCR sequencing. Adaptive Biotechnologies carried out high-throughput TCR-beta CDR3 sequencing of genomic DNA for most patients. The study's own analysis went as follows. TCR sequencing data were retrieved from Adaptive's ImmunoSEQ software for some 17 patients, whereas a few other patients were processed with MiXCR and VDJtools. CD4 versus CD8 sorting errors were corrected by removing sequences found in both subsets at a frequency ratio below 5:1. CDR3 nucleotide sequences shared by donor and recipient were removed because the origin of these sequences could not be assigned. To be classed as alloreactive, a clone needed at least 2-fold expansion over unstimulated cells and a minimum CFSE-low frequency of 0.002% (template counts) or 0.001% (read counts). Clones detected in sequenced pre-transplant spleen, lymph node, or MLR CFSE-low populations of the donor or recipient were defined as mappable. The cumulative frequency of alloreactive clones was calculated as a percentage of all sequences, weighted by copy number. TCRdb took this table from immuneACCESS and kept in-frame rearrangements with V and J called. Such tables lack part of the clones; where checked against another copy, unresolved V genes explain under half of the gap, and the rest is unexplained. The DNA was the basis for D and trimming; V, J and clone size are from that table. This sample lists tens of thousands of clones; roughly 90% were detected once. The top ten clones comprise about 4% of the sample.

The sequence derives from a human donor who was the organ donor for an intestinal transplant. The source was unstimulated CD8+ T cells sorted from spleen or lymph node cells, collected before transplant.

At the DNA level, the sequence is TGTGCCAGCACCACTTACGGGGGGCAGAACACTGAAGCTTTCTTT. It translates as CASTTYGGQNTEAFF. The chain joins TRBV7-6 to TRBJ1-1, and possibly TRBD1, on 6 matching bases. Its CDR3 holds 15 amino acids, cysteine through phenylalanine. Only CDR3 DNA remains: 45 bases, in frame from the first base. At the junction V is shortened by 7 bases and J by 1 base, with 16 bases in between. Looking up the germline V gene yields CDR1 SGHVS and CDR2 FNYEAQ. Outside the CDR3, residues come from the reference TRBV7-6 and TRBJ1-1 proteins, so the full variable domain is: GAGVSQSPRYKVTKRGQDVALRCDPISGHVSLYWYRQALGQGPEFLTYFNYEAQQDKSGLPNDRFSAERPEGSISTLTIQRTEQRDSAMYRCASTTYGGQNTEAFFGQGTRLTVV.